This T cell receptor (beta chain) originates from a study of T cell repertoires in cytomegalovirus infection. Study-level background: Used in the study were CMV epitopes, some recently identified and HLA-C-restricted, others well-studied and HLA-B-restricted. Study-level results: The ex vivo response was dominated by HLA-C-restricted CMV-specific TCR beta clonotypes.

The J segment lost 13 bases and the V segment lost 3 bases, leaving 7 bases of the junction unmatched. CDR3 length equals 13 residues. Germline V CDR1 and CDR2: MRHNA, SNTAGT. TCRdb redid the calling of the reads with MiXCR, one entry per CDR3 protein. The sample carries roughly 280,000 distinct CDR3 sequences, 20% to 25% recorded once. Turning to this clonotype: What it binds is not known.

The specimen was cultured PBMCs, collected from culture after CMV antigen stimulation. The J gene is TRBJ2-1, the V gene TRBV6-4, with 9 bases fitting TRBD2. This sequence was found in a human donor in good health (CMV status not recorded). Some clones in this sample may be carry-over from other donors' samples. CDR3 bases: TGTGCCAGCAGTGATCTAAGCGGGAGGCCCCAGTTCTTC. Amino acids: CASSDLSGRPQFF.